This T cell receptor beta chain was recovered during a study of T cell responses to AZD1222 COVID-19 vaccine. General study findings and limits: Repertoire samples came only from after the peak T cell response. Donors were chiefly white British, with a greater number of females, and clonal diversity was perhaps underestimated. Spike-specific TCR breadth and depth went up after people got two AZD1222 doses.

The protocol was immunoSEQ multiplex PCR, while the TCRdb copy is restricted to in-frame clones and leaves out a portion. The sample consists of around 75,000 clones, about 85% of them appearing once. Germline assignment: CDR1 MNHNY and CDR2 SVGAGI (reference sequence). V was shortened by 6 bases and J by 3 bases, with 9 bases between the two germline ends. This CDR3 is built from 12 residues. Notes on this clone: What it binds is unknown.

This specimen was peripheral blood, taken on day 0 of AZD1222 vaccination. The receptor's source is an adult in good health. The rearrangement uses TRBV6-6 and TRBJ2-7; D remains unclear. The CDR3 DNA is TGTGCCAGCAGCCCCTCTCGCTACGAGCAGTACTTC. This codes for CASSPSRYEQYF.